Reported below is one TCR beta chain. This clonotype was detected only a few times. What antigen it recognizes has not been identified. Base qualities were left out, and no much larger clone turns up one base away. In the germline V gene (reference sequence), CDR1 corresponds to SGHKS and CDR2 to YYEKEE. There are 16 amino acids in the CDR3, from cysteine to phenylalanine inclusive. The read is trimmed to its CDR3 DNA, 48 bases read in frame from base 1. Trimming costs V 4 bases and J 3 bases, and their ends lie 17 bases apart. The sample originates from a study of blood T cells in healthy people across ages (dated by TCRdb to between 2014 and 2017). The study in broad terms: In model experiments, template switching captured about one uniquely barcoded TCR beta cDNA molecule for every two T cells. Donors were grouped into four age groups: young (average roughly 17 years), middle-aged (around 39), aged (62) and long-lived (about 89). To track age-related changes in TCR beta repertoire diversity, the study relied on deep sequencing normalized with unique cDNA molecular identifiers. Using the same blood draw, the study looked at two additional independent replicas of 1 million unique cDNA reads for two donors, one aged 18 to 30 and the other aged 80 or older.

Receptors were amplified or captured by 5' RACE. TCRdb names Illumina HiSeq 2500 as the instrument used. A second PCR of about 6 to 12 cycles was performed with a sample-barcoded 5' primer and a J-beta primer mix. A unique molecular identifier was introduced onto each TCR beta cDNA molecule by a template-switch 5' adaptor carrying 12 random nucleotides. At least 2.5 million CDR3-containing paired-end reads were obtained from each sample. First-strand cDNA synthesis was performed from all RNA using the Mint cDNA synthesis kit, with priming by a TRBC-specific oligonucleotide. Following uracil-DNA glycosylase treatment, a first 18-cycle PCR with universal primers M1SS and BC2_uni_R was performed on all cDNA. Concerning the study's data processing: Normalization of each sample was performed by random selection of 1 million high-quality reads, each carrying a distinct molecular identifier. Instead of being binned into consensus sequences, reads that shared molecular identifiers were thrown out. MiTCR, run with a Q25 quality threshold and the strictest error-elimination algorithm, handled CDR3 identification, clonotype clustering and error correction. Lower-bound total TCR beta diversity was estimated with a nonparametric unseen species model using Euler transformation. Starting from the raw public reads, TCRdb applied fastp trimming at Q25, assembled clones with MiXCR and retained in-frame beta chains. Identical CDR3 protein sequences are pooled into one entry, listed with their most common genes and DNA. These V and J calls rely on TCRdb rather than the paper's analysis. Here the sample has under 700,000 distinct CDR3 sequences; 24% occur a single time. Of the sample, roughly 9% is held by the ten largest clones.

The donors were about 40 Caucasian individuals from Russia, aged 6 to 90 years, who were systemically healthy. Approximately 10 milliliters of peripheral blood were collected from each donor into EDTA-treated Vacutainer tubes. PBMCs were isolated by Ficoll-Paque density-gradient centrifugation, with at least 6 million obtained per sample. Total RNA, at least 5 micrograms per sample, was extracted from PBMCs with Trizol reagent. For every donor, flow cytometry on a PBMC aliquot measured the percentage of naive CD45RAhigh/CD27high T cells. The research as a whole found: Compared with the aged group, the long-lived group had more naive CD4+ T cells, fewer expanded clones and increased TCR diversity, a pattern suggesting age selection. As age increased, observed TCR beta diversity per million T cells dropped in a roughly linear way, and a significant reduction was already evident by age approximately 40. Because profiling used bulk unsorted PBMCs, naive and antigen-experienced compartments could not be compared conclusively. Because donor CMV infection status was unknown, age-related changes in expanded clonotypes were potentially confounded. Total diversity estimates from one million sequenced T cells were considered lower bounds and underestimates. The percentage of naive T cells measured by flow cytometry correlated strongly with observed TCR beta diversity.

The sample was also linked to a second study, of T cells of mothers and their children. That second publication adds: The donors were nine systemically healthy Caucasian individuals, made up of three mothers and their six children. cDNA synthesis used all of the extracted RNA, with roughly 1.5 ug of RNA in each 15 ul reaction. In the second PCR, sample barcodes and 2-4 random nucleotides were introduced via the M1S primer. Over 8.5 million TCR beta CDR3 reads came from each mother, compared with some 3 million reads from each child. Thymic selection similarly shapes TCR recombination output in related and unrelated pairs, with minor effect from inherited differences. Normalized repertoire overlap in related mother-child pairs was always slightly higher than in unrelated mother-child pairs, but the difference was never significant. No persistent microchimeric T cell clones were found, with a detection sensitivity of approximately 110 clones per million clonotypes. Deep NGS was used in the study to compare the TCR beta repertoires of mothers and children and to look for features that separate related mother-child pairs from unrelated individuals. Mothers averaged roughly 40 +/- 4 years of age and children averaged about 12 +/- 4 years. Libraries were sequenced on Illumina HiSeq 2000 with 100+100 nt paired-end reads after adapter ligation with NEBNext reagents. To prevent cross-contamination, the mother and child libraries were prepared one month apart and sequenced in separate runs. For each donor, between roughly 500,000 and 2,300,000 distinct TCR beta clonotypes were identified. Naive TCR beta clonotypes were estimated from low-frequency clonotypes matched to each donor's FACS-determined naive share, without sorting.

The chain employs TRBV5-5 and TRBJ2-1; perhaps TRBD2 is the D gene, with 6 bases matching. This TCR was sampled from a boy younger than 18 in good health. Sequenced material: blood. The base sequence is TGTGCCAGCAGCGTCCGGGTTGCCGGGGGCTACAATGAGCAGTTCTTC. Translated, this is CASSVRVAGGYNEQFF.